A selection of T cell receptor beta chains follows, all from one sample in a study of shared clonotypes between healthy human individuals. Only in-frame clones appear in the TCRdb table, and some are missing; sequencing was by immunoSEQ multiplex PCR. The sample consists of 1.4 million to 1.5 million clones, roughly 97% of them appearing once. What was sequenced was naive CD4+ T cells sorted from blood. These receptors were taken from a man aged 25-45 years in good health. The CDR3 runs from the conserved cysteine through the conserved F or W. Fields, in order: V gene, J gene, clone size, D gene, CDR3 length, CDR3 protein. A D gene is named only where the DNA matches it firmly. Some rows have no size entry. The others give once, few or many, or a class for an expanded clone.

TRBV28	TRBJ2-1	-	TRBD1	16	CASSLDVSQGVREQFF
TRBV7-8	TRBJ1-4	-	-	12	CASSLVIEKLFF
TRBV27	TRBJ2-2	-	TRBD2	11	CASGGAGELFF
TRBV18	TRBJ2-7	-	-	13	CASCRGQNYEQYF
TRBV5-1	TRBJ2-2	-	-	14	CASAAGKNTGELFF
TRBV19	TRBJ2-2	-	TRBD1	15	CASSRQGANTGELFF
TRBV29-1	TRBJ2-7	-	-	14	CSVVSSDKGDEQYF
TRBV10-3	TRBJ2-3	-	-	13	CAIASGIIDTQYF
TRBV2	TRBJ2-2	-	-	14	CASTGTSNTGELFF
TRBV10-1	TRBJ2-7	once	-	16	CASSESGRANLKEQYF
TRBV6-5	TRBJ2-2	-	-	15	CATRPGHSNTGELFF
TRBV28	TRBJ2-6	-	-	14	CASSRVSGANVLTF
TRBV5-1	TRBJ2-3	-	-	14	CASSFQGGADTQYF
TRBV28	TRBJ2-2	once	TRBD2	16	CASRRGGGRNTGELFF
TRBV12-5	TRBJ2-5	-	-	15	CASGVGSSITETQYF
TRBV5-1	TRBJ1-3	-	TRBD1	13	CASSAGQGNTIYF
TRBV5-6	TRBJ2-5	-	TRBD2	14	CASSLGVAGETQYF
TRBV7-9	TRBJ1-1	-	-	14	CASSKINGDTEAFF
TRBV2	TRBJ2-6	-	-	16	CASSRAYPSGANVLTF
TRBV7-6	TRBJ2-2	-	-	17	CASSLARLGSNTGELFF
TRBV5-1	TRBJ2-2	-	TRBD1	15	CASMQGAIPTGELFF
TRBV29-1	TRBJ2-5	once	-	12	CSVEVLRETQYF
TRBV6-5	TRBJ2-7	-	TRBD2	13	CASSWGLAGEQYF
TRBV19	TRBJ2-2	-	TRBD2	12	CASIGLAWELFF
TRBV27	TRBJ1-5	few	-	11	CASSHKGAQHF